A selection of T cell receptor beta chains follows, all from one sample in a study of Ad26.COV2.S vaccination and SARS-CoV-2 variants. Profiling relied on immunoSEQ multiplex PCR, and the TCRdb table lists in-frame clones only, not all of them. Of 440,000 or so clones in the sample, roughly nine tenths are singletons; the top ten hold about 1.5%. The source was peripheral blood, collected in a trial of Ad26.COV2.S vaccine versus placebo. The receptors come from a person aged 18-65 years who received the Ad26.COV2.S COVID-19 vaccine or a placebo. CDR3s include the opening cysteine and the closing phenylalanine or tryptophan. D genes are given only for firm matches. Not every row has a clone size; where given, it reads once, few, many or a size class.

d_call: .
clone_size: .
v_call: TRBV28
j_call: TRBJ2-7
cdr3_nt: TGTGCCAGCAGGCTACAGGGTGACGAGCAGTACTTC
cdr3_aa: CASRLQGDEQYF

d_call: .
clone_size: .
v_call: TRBV5-5
j_call: TRBJ2-1
cdr3_nt: TGTGCCAGCAGCTTGACTGGAAGCTCCTACAATGAGCAGTTCTTC
cdr3_aa: CASSLTGSSYNEQFF

d_call: .
clone_size: .
v_call: TRBV7-9
j_call: TRBJ2-7
cdr3_nt: TGTGCCAGCAGCTTAGGACACGGGGGAGCCTACGAGCAGTACTTC
cdr3_aa: CASSLGHGGAYEQYF

d_call: .
clone_size: .
v_call: TRBV9
j_call: TRBJ2-2
cdr3_nt: TGTGCCAGCAGCGTAGGGGTCGGCACCGGGGAGCTGTTTTTT
cdr3_aa: CASSVGVGTGELFF

d_call: TRBD1
clone_size: .
v_call: TRBV3-1/TRBV3-2
j_call: TRBJ1-1
cdr3_nt: TGTGCCAGCAGCGGGACAGGGTTGAACACTGAAGCTTTCTTT
cdr3_aa: CASSGTGLNTEAFF

d_call: .
clone_size: .
v_call: TRBV30
j_call: TRBJ1-2
cdr3_nt: TGTGCCTGGCTGGAAGGAGGCCCTTCTGGCTACACCTTC
cdr3_aa: CAWLEGGPSGYTF

d_call: .
clone_size: .
v_call: TRBV27
j_call: TRBJ2-1
cdr3_nt: TGTGCCAGCAGTTCCCGTCGGCCAGTCAATGAGCAGTTCTTC
cdr3_aa: CASSSRRPVNEQFF

d_call: .
clone_size: .
v_call: TRBV6-4
j_call: TRBJ2-6
cdr3_nt: TGTGCCAGCAGCGCCGGGAAGGTGGGCTCTGGGGCCAACGTCCTGACTTTC
cdr3_aa: CASSAGKVGSGANVLTF

d_call: TRBD2
clone_size: .
v_call: TRBV5-5
j_call: TRBJ2-5
cdr3_nt: TGTGCCAGCAGCCCAGGGACTAGCGGGCCCCCGGGGACCCAGTACTTC
cdr3_aa: CASSPGTSGPPGTQYF

d_call: .
clone_size: .
v_call: TRBV7-2
j_call: TRBJ1-2
cdr3_nt: TGTGCCAGCAGCTTAGTGGAGGGCGGTGGCTACACCTTC
cdr3_aa: CASSLVEGGGYTF

d_call: TRBD2
clone_size: .
v_call: TRBV24-1
j_call: TRBJ2-1
cdr3_nt: TGTGCCACCAGTGATTCCAATCCCGGGACTAGCTTGTTTGTTGAGCAGTTCTTC
cdr3_aa: CATSDSNPGTSLFVEQFF

d_call: TRBD2
clone_size: .
v_call: TRBV27
j_call: TRBJ2-2
cdr3_nt: TGTGCCAGCAGTCGGCGGGGGGCGAACACCGGGGAGCTGTTTTTT
cdr3_aa: CASSRRGANTGELFF

d_call: .
clone_size: .
v_call: TRBV2
j_call: TRBJ2-5
cdr3_nt: TGTGCCAGCAGGCAGGAGATACAAGAGACCCAGTACTTC
cdr3_aa: CASRQEIQETQYF

d_call: .
clone_size: few
v_call: TRBV6-5
j_call: TRBJ1-1
cdr3_nt: TGTGCCAGCAGTTACTCGTCCCGAAGTACTGAAGCTTTCTTT
cdr3_aa: CASSYSSRSTEAFF

d_call: .
clone_size: .
v_call: TRBV6-7
j_call: TRBJ1-1
cdr3_nt: TGTGCCAGCAGTTACCCCCCGTTCCTAGCTTTCTTT
cdr3_aa: CASSYPPFLAFF

d_call: TRBD2
clone_size: .
v_call: TRBV2
j_call: TRBJ2-3
cdr3_nt: TGTGCCATACCCTCGGGGGGGGATACGCAGTATTTT
cdr3_aa: CAIPSGGDTQYF

d_call: TRBD1
clone_size: once
v_call: TRBV7-9
j_call: TRBJ2-1
cdr3_nt: TGTGCCAGCAGCCTAGCCCCCATCACAGGGGGCCCCAGCAATGAGCAGTTCTTC
cdr3_aa: CASSLAPITGGPSNEQFF

d_call: TRBD2
clone_size: .
v_call: TRBV6-5
j_call: TRBJ2-3
cdr3_nt: TGTGCCAGCAGCCCACGACGGGGGGGAGATACGCAGTATTTT
cdr3_aa: CASSPRRGGDTQYF

d_call: .
clone_size: few
v_call: TRBV7-9
j_call: TRBJ1-5
cdr3_nt: TGTGCCAGCAGAAACCGGTCCTGGGAGCCCCAGCATTTT
cdr3_aa: CASRNRSWEPQHF

d_call: TRBD1
clone_size: .
v_call: TRBV6-5
j_call: TRBJ1-2
cdr3_nt: TGTGCCAGCAGTTACGGGACAGGATTTAACTATGGCTACACCTTC
cdr3_aa: CASSYGTGFNYGYTF

d_call: .
clone_size: once
v_call: TRBV9
j_call: TRBJ1-3
cdr3_nt: TGTGCCAGCAACCCTGGGACCCACTCTGGAAACACCATATATTTT
cdr3_aa: CASNPGTHSGNTIYF

d_call: .
clone_size: .
v_call: TRBV19
j_call: TRBJ1-5
cdr3_nt: TGTGCCAGTATTAAAGAACAGAACCCAGGGTCTCAGCCCCAGCATTTT
cdr3_aa: CASIKEQNPGSQPQHF

d_call: .
clone_size: .
v_call: TRBV4-1
j_call: TRBJ1-1
cdr3_nt: TGCGCCAGCAGCCAAGACGTCTGGTTTGAAGCTTTCTTT
cdr3_aa: CASSQDVWFEAFF

d_call: .
clone_size: .
v_call: TRBV7-2
j_call: TRBJ1-2
cdr3_nt: TGTGCCAGCAGCTTAGCGATCTCACAGAGCTACACCTTC
cdr3_aa: CASSLAISQSYTF

d_call: .
clone_size: .
v_call: TRBV7-9
j_call: TRBJ1-2
cdr3_nt: TGTGCCAGCAGCTCGCCAGGGATTCCTCCTAAAGGCTACACCTTC
cdr3_aa: CASSSPGIPPKGYTF

d_call: .
clone_size: .
v_call: TRBV4-1
j_call: TRBJ2-7
cdr3_nt: TGCGCCAGCAGCCAAGTTAAGGGGTACGAGCAGTACTTC
cdr3_aa: CASSQVKGYEQYF

d_call: .
clone_size: once
v_call: TRBV19
j_call: TRBJ1-2
cdr3_nt: TGTGCCAGTAGTCCCAGGCCCGAGGGCTTTTCCTATGGCTACACCTTC
cdr3_aa: CASSPRPEGFSYGYTF

d_call: .
clone_size: few
v_call: TRBV2
j_call: TRBJ1-2
cdr3_nt: TGTGCCAGCAGTGACCGGCAGGGAGGTAACTATGGCTACACCTTC
cdr3_aa: CASSDRQGGNYGYTF

d_call: .
clone_size: .
v_call: TRBV7-8
j_call: TRBJ2-7
cdr3_nt: TGTGCCAGCAGCTTAGAGGGCAGTTCCTACGAGCAGTACTTC
cdr3_aa: CASSLEGSSYEQYF

d_call: TRBD1
clone_size: few
v_call: TRBV4-3
j_call: TRBJ1-5
cdr3_nt: TGCGCCAGCAGCCAAGATTGGGACAGGGGGGAACAGCCCCAGCATTTT
cdr3_aa: CASSQDWDRGEQPQHF

d_call: .
clone_size: .
v_call: TRBV29-1
j_call: TRBJ1-2
cdr3_nt: TGCAGCGGCGGACTTAACTATGGCTACACCTTC
cdr3_aa: CSGGLNYGYTF

d_call: .
clone_size: .
v_call: TRBV28
j_call: TRBJ1-5
cdr3_nt: TGTGCCAGCAGTTTTGGACTCGGGAATCCCCAGCATTTT
cdr3_aa: CASSFGLGNPQHF

d_call: TRBD1
clone_size: .
v_call: TRBV3-1/TRBV3-2
j_call: TRBJ1-5
cdr3_nt: TGTGCCAGCAGTGACAGGGGGCAGGGCAATCAGCCCCAGCATTTT
cdr3_aa: CASSDRGQGNQPQHF

d_call: .
clone_size: .
v_call: TRBV6-5
j_call: TRBJ1-1
cdr3_nt: TGTGCCAGCAGCGGGATGGGGGGCACTGAAGCTTTCTTT
cdr3_aa: CASSGMGGTEAFF

d_call: .
clone_size: .
v_call: TRBV7-2
j_call: TRBJ1-6
cdr3_nt: TGTGCCAGCAGCTTATGGCCCGCCGAGATAATTAATTCACCCCTCCACTTT
cdr3_aa: CASSLWPAEIINSPLHF

d_call: .
clone_size: .
v_call: TRBV28
j_call: TRBJ2-5
cdr3_nt: TGTGCCAGCACCTTCGGGGGTAAAGAGACCCAGTACTTC
cdr3_aa: CASTFGGKETQYF

d_call: TRBD2
clone_size: .
v_call: TRBV27
j_call: TRBJ2-1
cdr3_nt: TGTGCCAGCAGTTTATCCGCGGGAGTTGCCTACAATGAGCAGTTCTTC
cdr3_aa: CASSLSAGVAYNEQFF

d_call: TRBD2
clone_size: once
v_call: TRBV28
j_call: TRBJ2-1
cdr3_nt: TGTGCCAGCAGTTTTCCGGGACTAGCGGGCTACAATGAGCAGTTCTTC
cdr3_aa: CASSFPGLAGYNEQFF

d_call: TRBD2
clone_size: .
v_call: TRBV7-9
j_call: TRBJ2-1
cdr3_nt: TGTGCCAGCACCGCGTTGAGTCCGGGGGGCAATGAGCAGTTCTTC
cdr3_aa: CASTALSPGGNEQFF

d_call: .
clone_size: .
v_call: TRBV29-1
j_call: TRBJ1-1
cdr3_nt: TGCAGCGTTCTCGTGAACACTGAAGCTTTCTTT
cdr3_aa: CSVLVNTEAFF

d_call: .
clone_size: .
v_call: TRBV30
j_call: TRBJ2-1
cdr3_nt: TGTGCCTGGGCCCCATGGACTCGAGTCAATGAGCAGTTCTTC
cdr3_aa: CAWAPWTRVNEQFF

d_call: TRBD2
clone_size: .
v_call: TRBV7-3
j_call: TRBJ2-1
cdr3_nt: TGTGCCAGCAGCTTACGGGCGGGAGGGCCCAATGAGCAGTTCTTC
cdr3_aa: CASSLRAGGPNEQFF